The 13 T cell receptor beta chains given below trace back to one sample, sequenced in a study of T and B cells in COVID-19 patients (dated by TCRdb to about 2020). Sequenced using an Illumina MiSeq. Multiplex PCR with BIOMED2 TRB-A/B primer pools was used to amplify the TRB rearrangements. The public sequencing data were trimmed at Q25 with fastp and processed into clonotypes with MiXCR by TCRdb, which kept only in-frame beta chains. Every CDR3 protein is listed once, alongside the most common genes and DNA of its rows. Counted in this sample were about 1,300 distinct CDR3 sequences; about 25% of them appeared once. The ten largest clones take up approximately 30% of the sample. Genomic DNA extracted from blood, in amounts of roughly 220-550 ng, served as the starting material for amplifying TRB repertoires. The sequenced sample consisted of blood. These receptors were collected from a human donor with active COVID-19.

By frequency in the sample, this clonotype is medium-sized. The chain employs TRBV6-6 and TRBJ2-7; 14 bases align to TRBD2. The CDR3 covers 14 residues. V trimming: 7 bases; J trimming: 3 bases; junction bases outside the gene matches: 2. The germline V gene has CDR1 MNHNY and CDR2 SVGAGI (reference sequence). The CDR3 coding sequence is TGTGCCAGCACCGGACTAGCGGGGGGCTACGAGCAGTACTTC. Residues: CASTGLAGGYEQYF.

The rearrangement joins TRBV20-1 to TRBJ2-7; 13 bases fit TRBD2. The trim removed 2 bases at V and 0 bases at J, leaving 10 bases unmatched. Germline lookup yields CDR1 DFQATT and CDR2 SNEGSKA (reference sequence). CDR3 length: 18 residues. This chain's CDR3 is CSARPWGTSGVSSYEQYF. The CDR3 DNA follows: TGCAGTGCTAGACCATGGGGGACTAGCGGGGTGAGCTCCTACGAGCAGTACTTC.

This clonotype is judged medium-sized (0.01 to 0.1%). The chain combines TRBV5-5 with TRBJ2-1; 8 bases are shared with TRBD2. This CDR3 spans 17 amino acids. V lost 6 bases to trimming and J lost 8 bases; unmatched junction nucleotides: 19. Germline lookup yields CDR1 SGHKS and CDR2 YYEKEE (reference sequence). CDR3 protein: CASIQDGGGRSGDEQFF. As DNA, the CDR3 is TGTGCCAGCATCCAGGACGGCGGGGGGCGGAGTGGGGATGAGCAGTTCTTC.

In its sample, this clonotype is medium-sized (0.01 to 0.1%). V is TRBV27 and J is TRBJ2-3; TRBD2 matches 10 bases. CDR1 is MNHEY, CDR2 SMNVEV, per germline (reference sequence). After removal of 2 bases from V and 4 bases from J, the junction contained 6 bases not matched to a gene. This CDR3 contains 16 residues. The CDR3 DNA reads as TGTGCCAGCAGTTTAAGCACTAGCGGGATTTCAGATACGCAGTATTTT. Protein sequence: CASSLSTSGISDTQYF.

This clonotype qualifies as medium-sized. The chain is built from TRBV6-1 and TRBJ2-7; 9 nucleotides agree with TRBD2. Per germline, CDR1 MNHNS and CDR2 SASEGT. The CDR3 has 14 amino acids. After removal of 6 bases from V and 3 bases from J, the junction contained 6 bases not matched to a gene. CDR3 in amino acids: CASSVDSGSYEQYF. The CDR3, as DNA: TGTGCCAGCAGCGTGGATAGCGGGAGCTACGAGCAGTACTTC.

Sample share makes this clonotype medium-sized (0.01 to 0.1%). The J gene is TRBJ1-4, the V gene TRBV6-5; TRBD1 might be the D (6 bases). Germline V gene lookup returns CDR1 MNHEY and CDR2 SVGAGI. This CDR3 region has 14 residues. V lost 6 bases and J lost 3, with 11 bases in between. CDR3 residues: CASSRTVSNEKLFF. CDR3 DNA sequence: TGTGCCAGCAGCCGGACAGTATCTAATGAAAAACTGTTTTTT.

This clonotype is deemed medium-sized. The V call is TRBV5-4, the J call TRBJ2-5; 14 bases align to TRBD2. Germline V gene lookup returns CDR1 SGHNT and CDR2 YYREEE (reference sequence). The V and J ends lost 3 bases and 1 base, in that order; junction bases with no gene match: 5. The CDR3 loop spans 17 amino acids. The CDR3 bases are TGTGCCAGCAGCTCAAAGGGACTAGCGGGGGCCCAAGAGACCCAGTACTTC. Its translation is CASSSKGLAGAQETQYF.

The J gene is TRBJ2-1, the V gene TRBV7-9, with TRBD2 matching 16 bases. Germline-derived CDR1 and CDR2 are SEHNR and FQNEAQ (reference sequence). CDR3 length: 18 amino acids. V gave up 2 bases and J gave up 7 bases; unmatched junction bases: 8. The CDR3 region has the DNA TGTGCCAGCAGCTTAACGGGGACTAGCGGGGGGGCTCGGAATGAGCAGTTCTTC. It codes for CASSLTGTSGGARNEQFF.

Judged by abundance, this clonotype is medium-sized. The V gene is TRBV13, the J gene TRBJ2-4; D perhaps matches TRBD2 (5 bases). Trimming cost V 1 base and J 2 bases, with 9 bases left between them. CDR1 is PRHDT and CDR2 is FYEKMQ in the germline V gene (reference sequence). The CDR3 loop spans 15 amino acids. The CDR3 nucleotides read TGTGCCAGCAGCTTAGACGGGGAGCCCAAAAACATTCAGTACTTC. It translates to CASSLDGEPKNIQYF. Based on the CDR3 plus reference TRBV13 and TRBJ2-4, the full variable domain is AAGVIQSPRHLIKEKRETATLKCYPIPRHDTVYWYQQGPGQDPQFLISFYEKMQSDKGSIPDRFSAQQFSDYHSELNMSSLELGDSALYFCASSLDGEPKNIQYFGAGTRLSVL.

Judged by abundance, this clonotype is medium-sized. The chain recombines TRBV6-1 with TRBJ2-3; 12 nucleotides line up with TRBD2. The junction had 0 bases not matched to a gene; V was cut back by 4 bases and J by 4 bases. CDR3 length: 14 residues. The germline gives CDR1 MNHNS, CDR2 SASEGT. DNA of the CDR3: TGTGCCAGCAGTGGACTAGCGGGAGCAGATACGCAGTATTTT. The encoded protein is CASSGLAGADTQYF.

By its share, this clonotype is large. The chain is built from TRBV19 and TRBJ2-3; the match to TRBD2 covers 11 bases. Per the germline V gene, CDR1 is LNHDA and CDR2 is SQIVND (reference sequence). With 3 bases clipped from V and 3 bases from J, the junction kept 11 bases outside the gene matches. The CDR3 runs 18 residues. The CDR3 here is CASSMETPSGGWTDTQYF. In DNA form, the CDR3 reads TGTGCCAGTAGTATGGAGACCCCTAGCGGGGGGTGGACAGATACGCAGTATTTT.

This clonotype qualifies as medium-sized. The chain has TRBV20-1 and TRBJ2-2; perhaps TRBD2 as D (6 bases). There are 16 residues in the CDR3. CDR1 and CDR2 from the germline V gene are DFQATT and SNEGSKA (reference sequence). V was pared by 1 base and J by 5 bases, with 17 bases between. The DNA of the CDR3 is TGCAGTGCTAGAGCCCCGGGACTTTCTATAACCGGGGAGCTGTTTTTT. This translates into CSARAPGLSITGELFF.

This clonotype was counted between two and nine times. The J gene is TRBJ2-3, the V gene TRBV7-9; a weak D match, TRBD1 (6 bases). Per the germline V gene, CDR1 is SEHNR and CDR2 is FQNEAQ (reference sequence). Trimming took off 9 bases at V and 0 bases at J, with 19 bases between the two ends. The CDR3 covers 16 residues. The CDR3 is CASLRTDRLSTDTQYF. CDR3 DNA sequence: TGTGCCAGTCTCAGGACAGACAGACTAAGCACAGATACGCAGTATTTT.